This T cell receptor beta chain is from a study of T cell responses to AZD1222 COVID-19 vaccine. Produced via immunoSEQ multiplex PCR; TCRdb's table is partial and in-frame only. The sample records fewer than 200,000 clones, approximately 92% being singletons. A word on this clone: The target antigen is unknown.

Study-level findings and limits: Unmutated regions of variants are reportedly targeted by nearly half of spike-specific TCRs. Increased Spike-specific TCR breadth and depth were observed after two AZD1222 doses.

The TCR comes from an adult in good health. The material was peripheral blood, obtained on day 0 of AZD1222 vaccination.

The CDR3 loop is CASSERTGRWEKLFF. The CDR3 bases are TGTGCCAGCAGTGAAAGAACAGGGCGTTGGGAAAAACTGTTTTTT. The J gene is TRBJ1-4, the V gene TRBV2, with a possible D match to TRBD1 (6 bases). The germline gives CDR1 SNHLY, CDR2 FYNNEI. The CDR3 has 15 residues. V lost 2 bases to trimming and J lost 8 bases, with 15 bases between them.